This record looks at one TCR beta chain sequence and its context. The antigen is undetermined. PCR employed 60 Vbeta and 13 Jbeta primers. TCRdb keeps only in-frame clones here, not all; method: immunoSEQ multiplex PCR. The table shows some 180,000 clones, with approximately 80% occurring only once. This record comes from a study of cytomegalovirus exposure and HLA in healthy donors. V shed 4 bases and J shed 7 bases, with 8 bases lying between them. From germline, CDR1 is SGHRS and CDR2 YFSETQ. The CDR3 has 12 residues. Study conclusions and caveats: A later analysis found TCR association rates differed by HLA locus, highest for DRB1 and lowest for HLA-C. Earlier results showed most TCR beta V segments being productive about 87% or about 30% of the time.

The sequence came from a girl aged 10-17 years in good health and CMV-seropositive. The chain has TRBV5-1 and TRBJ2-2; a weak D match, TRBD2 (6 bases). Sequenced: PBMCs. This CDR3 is CASSVSGGELFF. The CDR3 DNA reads TGCGCCAGCAGCGTTAGCGGCGGGGAGCTGTTTTTT.